The present TCR beta chain was sequenced within a study of metastatic and nonmetastatic thyroid tumors. None of the patients had undergone any treatment ahead of thyroid surgery. In its sample, this clone was seen many times. MiXCR reprocessed the PCR reads for TCRdb. This table has around 34,000 clones, approximately 16% appearing once. The germline V and J ends were trimmed by 2 bases and 2 bases, with 12 bases remaining between them. Germline V gene data show CDR1 as DFQATT and CDR2 as SNEGSKA (reference sequence). CDR3 length: 14 amino acids. The rearrangement links TRBV20-1 to TRBJ1-2; no definite D call. This receptor was identified in a male donor with papillary thyroid cancer or a benign thyroid nodule (not recorded which). Some clones in this sample may be carry-over from other donors' samples. Material for sequencing was blood. The CDR3 DNA sequence: TGCAGTGCTAGAATGTTTGGGCAGAACTATGGCTACACCTTC. Its protein is CSARMFGQNYGYTF.